The 27 T cell receptor beta chains given below trace back to one sample, sequenced in a study of blood T cell repertoires in COVID-19. Clones were sequenced by immunoSEQ multiplex PCR, and TCRdb holds only the in-frame ones, with some missing. The sample includes 90,000 or so clones, roughly 89% of them seen just once. The sequenced sample was peripheral blood. These receptors were taken from a man aged 55 to 70 with COVID-19, enrolled during active disease.

The chain employs TRBV7-2 and TRBJ2-2, with 8 bases aligning to TRBD2. V lost 5 bases to trimming and J lost 4 bases; unmatched junction nucleotides: 9. Per germline, CDR1 SGHTA and CDR2 FQGNSA. CDR3 length equals 16 residues. CDR3 residues: CASSPGLAPLTGELFF. The CDR3, as DNA: TGTGCCAGCAGCCCCGGACTAGCTCCTCTCACCGGGGAGCTGTTTTTT. The variable domain in full, completed from reference TRBV7-2 and TRBJ2-2, reads GAGVSQSPSNKVTEKGKDVELRCDPISGHTALYWYRQSLGQGLEFLIYFQGNSAPDKSGLPSDRFSAERTGGSVSTLTIQRTQQEDSAVYLCASSPGLAPLTGELFFGEGSRLTVL.

The rearrangement links TRBV5-4 to TRBJ2-5, with TRBD1 matching over 7 bases. With 7 bases clipped from V and 5 bases from J, the junction kept 11 bases outside the gene matches. Germline values: CDR1 SGHNT, CDR2 YYREEE (reference sequence). The CDR3 length is 14 residues. The CDR3 bases are TGTGCCAGCGGCCGACATGACAGGGATGAGACCCAGTACTTC. It encodes CASGRHDRDETQYF.

The gene calls are TRBV5-6 and TRBJ2-7; no reliable D call. In germline, CDR1 is SGHDT, CDR2 YYEEEE. Trimming removed 2 bases at V and 0 bases at J, with 6 bases between. The CDR3 runs 13 residues. The CDR3 bases are TGTGCCAGCAGCTTCGGGTACTCCTACGAGCAGTACTTC. This encodes CASSFGYSYEQYF.

The sample holds one count of this clone. This chain links TRBV19 with TRBJ2-1; TRBD2 matches at 7 bases. The V and J ends lost 4 bases and 9 bases, in that order; junction bases with no gene match: 12. The germline V gene has CDR1 LNHDA and CDR2 SQIVND (reference sequence). The CDR3 extends over 15 amino acids. CDR3 nucleotide sequence: TGTGCCAGTAGTACCTCTCAGGCTAGGGAGGGTGAGCAGTTCTTC. Translated, it gives CASSTSQAREGEQFF.

The genes are TRBV14 and TRBJ1-6; no clear D. Trimming stripped 2 bases from V and 6 bases from J, with 8 bases between. Germline CDR1 is SGHDN and CDR2 is FVKESK. This CDR3 region has 14 residues. DNA for the CDR3: TGTGCCAGCAGCCAAAGCGGTTTTAATTCACCCCTCCACTTT. It yields the protein CASSQSGFNSPLHF.

V gene TRBV2 combines with J gene TRBJ1-1, with TRBD1 matching over 8 bases. Germline V gene sequence: CDR1 SNHLY, CDR2 FYNNEI. The V segment lost 6 bases and the J segment 4 bases; nucleotides outside the gene matches: 1. The CDR3 runs 12 residues. The CDR3 protein is CASRTGGTEAFF. CDR3 DNA sequence: TGTGCCAGCAGAACAGGGGGCACTGAAGCTTTCTTT.

This chain joins TRBV6-2 or TRBV6-3 and TRBJ2-3; D not resolved. Per germline, CDR1 MNHEY and CDR2 SVGEGT. V dropped 5 bases and J dropped 0 bases, with 12 bases sitting between them. This CDR3 has 15 residues. As DNA, the CDR3 is TGTGCCAGCAGTCTCCGCGTGATTAGCACAGATACGCAGTATTTT. Residues: CASSLRVISTDTQYF.

The genes are TRBV29-1 and TRBJ1-6; 7 bases line up with TRBD1. Germline CDR1 reads SQVTM; CDR2 reads ANQGSEA. Germline trimming cut 6 bases from V and 4 bases from J; bases unmatched to any gene: 6. This CDR3 is built from 14 residues. Here the CDR3 reads CSVRDSPYNSPLHF. The DNA for the CDR3 is TGCAGCGTCAGGGACAGTCCTTATAATTCACCCCTCCACTTT.

The V call is TRBV5-6, the J call TRBJ1-1; D may be TRBD1 (6 bases). CDR3 length: 14 amino acids. The V gene lost 1 base and the J gene lost 4 bases, with 11 bases spanning the gap. Looked up from germline, CDR1 is SGHDT and CDR2 is YYEEEE. The CDR3 sequence is CASSLWGRSTEAFF. The CDR3 bases are TGTGCCAGCAGCTTGTGGGGGCGAAGCACTGAAGCTTTCTTT.

The chain uses TRBV6-5 and TRBJ1-1, with 9 bases fitting TRBD1. The CDR3 is 14 residues long. Germline CDR1 MNHEY, CDR2 SVGAGI. The V and J ends lost 6 bases and 1 base, in that order; junction bases with no gene match: 3. Written as DNA, the CDR3 is TGTGCCAGCAGCTTACAGGGGGCGAACACTGAAGCTTTCTTT. It codes for CASSLQGANTEAFF.

The chain carries TRBV3-1 (or the pseudogene TRBV3-2) and TRBJ2-7, with 10 bases that match TRBD1. This CDR3 has 14 residues. The germline gives CDR1 LGHDT, CDR2 YNNKEL (reference sequence). J gave up 3 bases and V 4 bases, and 3 bases lay outside the gene matches. The CDR3 region has the DNA TGTGCCAGCAGCCCCGGGACAGGGGACTACGAGCAGTACTTC. Its translation: CASSPGTGDYEQYF.

The chain is built from TRBV29-1 and TRBJ1-2; D possibly corresponds to TRBD1 (5 bases). This CDR3 contains 13 residues. V was cut by 2 bases and J by 9 bases, with 16 bases left in between. The V gene's germline CDR1 is SQVTM and CDR2 ANQGSEA. The CDR3 DNA sequence: TGCAGCGTTGAATTTGAGACAGTGTATCGCTACACCTTC. This encodes CSVEFETVYRYTF.

The chain has TRBV27 and TRBJ2-2, with D uncertain. The germline CDR1 and CDR2 sequences are MNHEY and SMNVEV (reference sequence). Trimming shortened V by 8 bases and J by 5 bases, and 12 bases separated the two germline ends. CDR3 length: 13 residues. As DNA, the CDR3 is TGTGCCAGCCGCCGACTTAGGACCGGGGAGCTGTTTTTT. As protein: CASRRLRTGELFF.

The genes are TRBV19 and TRBJ2-6, with 12 bases aligning to TRBD1. With V trimmed by 6 bases and J by 0 bases, 12 bases remained unmatched. CDR1 LNHDA and CDR2 SQIVND come from the germline V gene (reference sequence). CDR3 length: 20 amino acids. CDR3 amino acids: CASSEPTGQGAGSGANVLTF. In DNA form, the CDR3 reads TGTGCCAGTAGCGAACCAACGGGACAGGGGGCCGGCTCTGGGGCCAACGTCCTGACTTTC. Full variable domain (outside the CDR3, taken from reference TRBV19 and TRBJ2-6): DGGITQSPKYLFRKEGQNVTLSCEQNLNHDAMYWYRQDPGQGLRLIYYSQIVNDFQKGDIAEGYSVSREKKESFPLTVTSAQKNPTAFYLCASSEPTGQGAGSGANVLTFGAGSRLTVL.

The chain carries TRBV6-5 and TRBJ2-3; 10 positions match TRBD2. With 4 bases clipped from V and 2 bases from J, the junction kept 3 bases outside the gene matches. The germline V gene encodes CDR1 MNHEY and CDR2 SVGAGI. The CDR3 totals 15 residues. DNA of the CDR3: TGTGCCAGCAGTTCTAGCGGGAGCGACACAGATACGCAGTATTTT. This translates into CASSSSGSDTDTQYF.

This clone was seen a single time. The chain combines TRBV12-3 or TRBV12-4 with TRBJ2-1, with D possibly being TRBD2 (5 bases). V lost 3 bases to trimming and J lost 8 bases, with 11 bases between them. There are 13 residues in the CDR3. This CDR3 is CASSLWGSDEQFF. The CDR3 DNA sequence: TGTGCCAGCAGTTTGTGGGGTAGCGATGAGCAGTTCTTC.

The chain recombines TRBV7-3 with TRBJ2-2; D is perhaps TRBD2 (5 bases). This CDR3 is built from 16 residues. CDR1 and CDR2 (germline): SGHTA, FQGTGA. Trimming took off 0 bases at V and 0 bases at J, with 8 bases between the two ends. The CDR3, as DNA: TGTGCCAGCAGCTTAACAGCTAGCTCGAACACCGGGGAGCTGTTTTTT. Its translation is CASSLTASSNTGELFF.

This chain connects TRBV15 to TRBJ2-5; D not certain. The length of the CDR3 is 13 residues. The V gene lost 1 base and the J gene lost 2 bases, with 5 bases spanning the gap. CDR1 LNHNV and CDR2 YYDKDF come from the germline V gene (reference sequence). The CDR3 reads CATSRGAQETQYF. In DNA, the CDR3 is TGTGCCACCAGCAGAGGGGCACAAGAGACCCAGTACTTC. Using reference TRBV15 and TRBJ2-5 for the parts outside the CDR3, the full variable domain is DAMVIQNPRYQVTQFGKPVTLSCSQTLNHNVMYWYQQKSSQAPKLLFHYYDKDFNNEADTPDNFQSRRPNTSFCFLDIRSPGLGDTAMYLCATSRGAQETQYFGPGTRLLVL.

The rearrangement joins TRBV30 to TRBJ1-3; D is ambiguous. The V gene's germline CDR1 is GTSNPN and CDR2 SVGIG (reference sequence). CDR3 length: 13 amino acids. With 2 bases removed from V and 0 bases from J, the gap between germline ends came to 5 bases. The CDR3 loop is CAWSPYSGNTIYF. The CDR3 coding sequence is TGTGCCTGGAGTCCGTACTCTGGAAACACCATATATTTT.

The V call is TRBV4-1, the J call TRBJ1-4; D unclear. Trimming removed 0 bases at V and 0 bases at J, with 14 bases between. The CDR3 extends over 18 amino acids. Germline V CDR1 and CDR2: MGHRA, YSYEKL. The DNA for the CDR3 is TGCGCCAGCAGCCAAGATCTGGAGGAGATATCAACTAATGAAAAACTGTTTTTT. Residues: CASSQDLEEISTNEKLFF.

In its sample, this clone was seen once. The chain carries TRBV4-1 and TRBJ2-7, with a possible D match to TRBD2 (5 bases). With 0 bases removed from V and 3 bases from J, the gap between germline ends came to 9 bases. The CDR3 length is 14 residues. Germline V gives CDR1 MGHRA, CDR2 YSYEKL. The CDR3 spells CASSQDQEDYEQYF. The CDR3 coding sequence is TGCGCCAGCAGCCAAGATCAGGAGGACTACGAGCAGTACTTC.

In this sample, this clone turned up once. J is TRBJ2-7 and V is TRBV3-1 (or the pseudogene TRBV3-2), with 10 nucleotides matching TRBD2. The V and J ends lost 7 bases and 2 bases, in that order; junction bases with no gene match: 5. The length of the CDR3 is 14 residues. CDR1 LGHDT and CDR2 YNNKEL come from the germline V gene (reference sequence). The CDR3 DNA reads TGTGCCAGCACCCGGACTAGCGGTCCCTACGAGCAGTACTTC. Translation gives CASTRTSGPYEQYF.

The chain couples TRBV12-5 to TRBJ2-2, with D perhaps TRBD1 (5 bases). CDR3 size: 15 residues. Per germline, CDR1 LGHNT and CDR2 FRNRAP. V gave up 0 bases and J gave up 8 bases, with 13 bases separating them. CDR3 region: CASGLVIRGSGELFF. The CDR3 DNA reads TGTGCTAGTGGTTTGGTGATTAGGGGTTCGGGGGAGCTGTTTTTT.

This chain links TRBV2 with TRBJ2-2; 7 nucleotides agree with TRBD1. Trimming removed 6 bases from V and 4 bases from J; junction bases left unmatched: 5. The CDR3 loop spans 14 amino acids. The germline gives CDR1 SNHLY, CDR2 FYNNEI. CDR3 region: CASRGTEPTGELFF. The CDR3 DNA reads as TGTGCCAGCAGGGGGACAGAACCCACCGGGGAGCTGTTTTTT.

The rearrangement joins TRBV5-8 to TRBJ2-5; a weak D match, TRBD2 (8 bases). Trimming shortened V by 1 base and J by 4 bases, and 29 bases separated the two germline ends. The CDR3 totals 20 residues. Germline V lookup: CDR1 SGHTS, CDR2 YDEGEE. CDR3 nucleotides: TGTGCCAGCAGCTTGAAGACAGGGATGTTGGTAGCGGGATTTGGAGAGACCCAGTACTTC. Protein: CASSLKTGMLVAGFGETQYF.

This clone was counted once. The rearrangement uses TRBV3-1 (or the pseudogene TRBV3-2) and TRBJ1-4, with a possible D match to TRBD1 (5 bases). Trimming took off 8 bases at V and 8 bases at J, with 15 bases between the two ends. Per the germline V gene, CDR1 is LGHDT and CDR2 is YNNKEL (reference sequence). The CDR3 is 13 amino acids. The CDR3 DNA reads as TGTGCCAGCGGGGGAGGGGTGGACGAAAAACTGTTTTTT. This sequence encodes CASGGGVDEKLFF.

This clone was recorded once. The gene calls are TRBV28 and TRBJ1-2, with D unresolved. Between the trimmed V and J ends, which lost 6 bases and 8 bases, there was a span of 16 bases. This CDR3 spans 13 amino acids. Looked up from germline, CDR1 is MDHEN and CDR2 is SYDVKM. This chain's CDR3 is CASSLSPNGGYTF. The CDR3 bases are TGTGCCAGCAGCCTCTCTCCTAACGGGGGCTACACCTTC.